A single sample is the source of the 14 T cell receptor beta chains below, sequenced in a study of shared clonotypes between healthy human individuals. Using immunoSEQ multiplex PCR, the repertoire was profiled, and TCRdb retains in-frame clones only, with some absent. The top ten clones hold about 0.36% of a sample with about 2.3 million clones, 85% to 95% of them seen once. Sequenced input: naive CD4+ T cells from PBMCs. Specified subset: CD45RA+ positively selected. All receptors derive from a man aged 18 to 29 in good health. Some clones in this sample may be carry-over from other donors' samples.

As for this clone: Other nucleotide sequences in the sample specify the same CDR3. The CDR3 loop is CASSLGQGPDTQYF. The CDR3 bases are TGCGCCAGCAGCTTGGGACAGGGGCCAGATACGCAGTATTTT. The chain has TRBV5-1 and TRBJ2-3; 8 nucleotides align to TRBD1. CDR1 SGHRS and CDR2 YFSETQ come from the germline V gene. This CDR3 region has 14 residues. V dropped 0 bases and J dropped 4; count of bases not matched to a gene: 1.

This chain's CDR3 is CASSYRGQGVMSEQFF. The CDR3 nucleotides read TGTGCCAGCAGTTACCGTGGACAGGGGGTCATGAGTGAGCAGTTCTTC. V is TRBV6-6 and J is TRBJ2-1; 10 bases line up with TRBD1. Per the germline V gene, CDR1 is MNHNY and CDR2 is SVGAGI (reference sequence). V lost 2 bases to trimming and J lost 9 bases; unmatched junction nucleotides: 10. The CDR3 extends over 16 amino acids.

The chain employs TRBV28 and TRBJ2-5, with TRBD2 matching 10 bases. Trimming removed 2 bases from V and 5 bases from J; junction bases left unmatched: 11. The CDR3 runs 17 residues. Germline V gene data show CDR1 as MDHEN and CDR2 as SYDVKM. The chain's CDR3 is CASSLRTSGLGGETQYF. The CDR3 bases are TGTGCCAGCAGTTTAAGGACTAGCGGTCTAGGAGGGGAGACCCAGTACTTC.

This chain joins TRBV19 and TRBJ2-7; TRBD1 matches at 9 bases. The CDR3 loop spans 14 amino acids. Trimming removed 5 bases from V and 3 bases from J; junction bases left unmatched: 5. Germline-derived CDR1 and CDR2 are LNHDA and SQIVND (reference sequence). DNA for the CDR3: TGTGCCAGTAGTGCGGGACAGGGCAGCTACGAGCAGTACTTC. Translating it yields CASSAGQGSYEQYF.

This clone was picked up one time. V and J are TRBV19 and TRBJ2-7; 15 bases match TRBD2. With 0 bases clipped from V and 6 bases from J, the junction kept 3 bases outside the gene matches. Germline V gene data show CDR1 as LNHDA and CDR2 as SQIVND (reference sequence). This CDR3 has 16 amino acids. The CDR3 protein is CASSIEAGLAGGEQYF. The CDR3, as DNA: TGTGCCAGTAGTATAGAGGCGGGACTAGCGGGAGGCGAGCAGTACTTC. Complete variable domain (other parts from reference TRBV19 and TRBJ2-7): DGGITQSPKYLFRKEGQNVTLSCEQNLNHDAMYWYRQDPGQGLRLIYYSQIVNDFQKGDIAEGYSVSREKKESFPLTVTSAQKNPTAFYLCASSIEAGLAGGEQYFGPGTRLTVT.

The chain carries TRBV28 and TRBJ2-7; 8 nucleotides align to TRBD1. CDR1 and CDR2 (germline): MDHEN, SYDVKM. Germline trimming cut 4 bases from V and 0 bases from J; bases unmatched to any gene: 8. The CDR3 covers 16 residues. The CDR3: CASSSLGQGSSYEQYF. The DNA of the CDR3 is TGTGCCAGCAGTTCCCTTGGACAGGGAAGCTCCTACGAGCAGTACTTC.

This sequence joins TRBV6-1 and TRBJ2-7; D gene unclear. V was trimmed by 8 bases and J by 6 bases, leaving 11 bases between them. The CDR3 covers 11 residues. CDR1 is MNHNS, CDR2 SASEGT, per germline. This chain's CDR3 is CASEKVGEQYF. DNA for the CDR3: TGTGCCAGCGAGAAGGTAGGCGAGCAGTACTTC.

The rearrangement uses TRBV10-3 and TRBJ2-3, with 10 bases fitting TRBD2. The CDR3 totals 16 residues. CDR1 and CDR2 from the germline V gene are ENHRY and SYGVKD. V lost 6 bases to trimming and J lost 2 bases; unmatched junction nucleotides: 8. The CDR3 protein is CAIRSGLAGVTDTQYF. In nucleotides, the CDR3 is TGTGCCATCAGGAGTGGGCTAGCGGGAGTCACAGATACGCAGTATTTT.

Notes on this clone: Other nucleotide sequences in the sample specify the same CDR3. V usage is TRBV7-2 and J usage is TRBJ1-5, with 9 bases fitting TRBD1. This CDR3 spans 15 amino acids. Germline assignment: CDR1 SGHTA and CDR2 FQGNSA. The J segment lost 4 bases and the V segment lost 5 bases, leaving 6 bases of the junction unmatched. The CDR3 loop is CASSLRTGANQPQHF. CDR3 DNA sequence: TGTGCCAGCAGCCTAAGGACAGGGGCGAATCAGCCCCAGCATTTT.

V usage is TRBV6-1 and J usage is TRBJ1-5; the D is unclear. Between the trimmed V and J ends, which lost 5 bases and 4 bases, there was a span of 6 bases. CDR3 size: 12 residues. Germline values: CDR1 MNHNS, CDR2 SASEGT. The CDR3 spells CASSHSNQPQHF. CDR3 in DNA: TGTGCCAGCAGTCACTCTAATCAGCCCCAGCATTTT.

The chain combines TRBV28 with TRBJ2-5; D may be TRBD1 or TRBD2 (5 bases each). The germline V gene has CDR1 MDHEN and CDR2 SYDVKM. V shed 3 bases and J shed 6 bases, with 8 bases lying between them. The CDR3 is made up of 12 amino acids. This chain's CDR3 is CASSLGEKTQYF. In nucleotides, the CDR3 is TGTGCCAGCAGTTTGGGGGAGAAGACCCAGTACTTC. The full variable domain, with the rest looked up from reference TRBV28 and TRBJ2-5, is DVKVTQSSRYLVKRTGEKVFLECVQDMDHENMFWYRQDPGLGLRLIYFSYDVKMKEKGDIPEGYSVSREKKERFSLILESASTNQTSMYLCASSLGEKTQYFGPGTRLLVL.

The rearrangement joins TRBV13 to TRBJ2-1; the D gene is possibly TRBD2 (6 bases). The CDR3 consists of 14 residues. The V gene's germline CDR1 is PRHDT and CDR2 FYEKMQ (reference sequence). Trimming took 4 bases from V and 6 from J, leaving 13 bases between them. The CDR3 bases are TGTGCCAGCAGCTACCCGACTAGGAGCAATGAGCAGTTCTTC. Translation: CASSYPTRSNEQFF.

The chain has TRBV5-1 and TRBJ2-7; 9 nucleotides align to TRBD2. V lost 1 base, J lost 4 bases, and 18 bases stayed unmatched. This CDR3 is built from 19 residues. Germline-derived CDR1 and CDR2 are SGHRS and YFSETQ. CDR3: CASSLSFNPGLARFYEQYF. CDR3 coding DNA: TGCGCCAGCAGCTTGTCATTTAACCCCGGACTAGCGCGCTTTTACGAGCAGTACTTC.

The rearrangement joins TRBV2 to TRBJ2-5; D gene unclear. CDR1 SNHLY and CDR2 FYNNEI come from the germline V gene. The length of the CDR3 is 11 residues. V was trimmed by 5 bases and J by 7 bases, leaving 8 bases between them. CDR3 nucleotide sequence: TGTGCCAGCAGTCTTTTACGGACCCAGTACTTC. It translates to CASSLLRTQYF.